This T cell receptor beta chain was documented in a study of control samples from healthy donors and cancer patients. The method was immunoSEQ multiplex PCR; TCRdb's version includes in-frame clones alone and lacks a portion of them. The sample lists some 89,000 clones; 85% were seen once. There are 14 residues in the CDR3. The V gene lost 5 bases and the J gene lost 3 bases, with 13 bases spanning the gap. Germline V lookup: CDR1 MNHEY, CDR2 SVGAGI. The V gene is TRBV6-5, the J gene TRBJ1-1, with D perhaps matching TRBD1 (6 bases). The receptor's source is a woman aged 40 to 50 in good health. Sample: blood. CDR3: CASSRNRVYTEAFF. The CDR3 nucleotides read TGTGCCAGCAGTCGAAACAGGGTGTACACTGAAGCTTTCTTT.